This T cell receptor (beta chain) stems from a study of blood T cell repertoires in COVID-19. Study summary: T cells, B-cell-depleted T cells, or PBMCs provided the cDNA or gDNA that served as material.

The ends were cut back, 2 bases at V and 5 bases at J, with 10 bases in the middle. The germline gives CDR1 SGHRS, CDR2 YFSETQ. This CDR3 has 13 residues. Everyone who took part was roughly 18 to 89 years old, and they came from 20 to 25 US areas. Participants' reported clinical history set cohort assignment. Original data processing: Nucleated cell counts were estimated from reference gene primer amplification. Data came from immunoSEQ multiplex PCR; TCRdb stores just in-frame clones and leaves some out. That table supplies the V and J calls and clone size; D and trimming were determined from the DNA. The profile shows 300,000 to 500,000 clones, approximately 88% of them singletons.

The chain employs TRBV5-1 and TRBJ2-5; maybe TRBD2 (5 bases). The clonotype was recovered from a woman aged 40 to 50 with acute COVID-19. Sequencing was performed on PBMCs or T cells enriched from blood (not recorded which). In DNA form, the CDR3 reads TGCGCCAGCAGCTTCGGGAACACGGAGACCCAGTACTTC. As protein: CASSFGNTETQYF.